The rows below give T cell receptor beta chains drawn from one sample of a study of blood T cell repertoires in COVID-19. Sequencing used immunoSEQ multiplex PCR; TCRdb keeps in-frame clones, though not all of them. Here the sample spans about 87,000 clones, 86% being singletons. Sequenced material: peripheral blood. These receptors came from a human donor in a cohort sampled during active COVID-19. Both conserved end residues are part of each CDR3. D genes are given only for firm matches. A row's size may be missing; if present it is once, few, many or a size class.

d_call	v_call	clone_size	j_call	cdr3_nt	cdr3_aa
TRBD2	TRBV5-5	.	TRBJ2-5	TGTGCCAGCAGCTTGTGGAGCGGGGAGGGAGAGACCCAGTACTTC	CASSLWSGEGETQYF
.	TRBV9	.	TRBJ1-5	TGTGCCAGCAGCCCATCTGCGGGGCTTAATCAGCCCCAGCATTTT	CASSPSAGLNQPQHF
.	TRBV9	.	TRBJ1-1	TGTGCCAGCAGCGCGGGAAGGGATACTGAAGCTTTCTTT	CASSAGRDTEAFF
.	TRBV6-1	.	TRBJ2-7	TGTGCCAGCAGTGATGGCGGCAGCTACGAGCAGTACTTC	CASSDGGSYEQYF
.	TRBV6-5	.	TRBJ2-3	TGTGCCAGCAGTTCTTGGCAGGGGTTCACAGATACGCAGTATTTT	CASSSWQGFTDTQYF
TRBD1	TRBV29-1	.	TRBJ2-3	TGCAGCGTTGATCGGGACAGGTCTGGGGATACGCAGTATTTT	CSVDRDRSGDTQYF
.	TRBV28	.	TRBJ1-5	TGTGCCAGCAGTTTATTGAGTAGCAATCAGCCCCAGCATTTT	CASSLLSSNQPQHF
.	TRBV7-9	.	TRBJ2-4	TGTGCCAGCAGCTCGGACAGTAGTGAGTCCAAAAACATTCAGTACTTC	CASSSDSSESKNIQYF
TRBD2	TRBV9	.	TRBJ2-1	TGTGCCAGCAGCGCGTCCGGGACTAGCCTTTACAATGAGCAGTTCTTC	CASSASGTSLYNEQFF
TRBD2	TRBV9	.	TRBJ2-1	TGTGCCAGCAGCGCCGCTACCGGGACTACTTACAATGAGCAGTTCTTC	CASSAATGTTYNEQFF
.	TRBV11-3	.	TRBJ2-1	TGTGCCAGCAGCTTAGAACTAAATGATGAGCAGTTCTTC	CASSLELNDEQFF
TRBD2	TRBV6-5	.	TRBJ2-1	TGTGCCAGCAGTTACCTGACTAGCGGGAGTACGCATGAGCAGTTCTTC	CASSYLTSGSTHEQFF
TRBD1	TRBV28	.	TRBJ2-7	TGTGCCAGCACCGGGGACAGGGCCCCCTACGAGCAGTACTTC	CASTGDRAPYEQYF
.	TRBV4-1	.	TRBJ1-5	TGCGCCAGCAGCCAAGATTTCCAGGCTCAAGGTCAGCCCCAGCATTTT	CASSQDFQAQGQPQHF
TRBD1	TRBV19	few	TRBJ1-3	TGTGCCAGTAGTATACCTTCGGACAGGGTCGGAAACACCATATATTTT	CASSIPSDRVGNTIYF
TRBD1	TRBV19	.	TRBJ1-5	TGTGCCAGTAGTATAGGACAGGGACTTGGGCAGCCCCAGCATTTT	CASSIGQGLGQPQHF
.	TRBV30	.	TRBJ2-7	TGTGCCTGGAATAGCGCAGCCTACGAGCAGTACTTC	CAWNSAAYEQYF
.	TRBV14	few	TRBJ1-6	TGTGCCAGCAGCCAAGGCAGAACACCCCTCCACTTT	CASSQGRTPLHF
.	TRBV4-1	once	TRBJ1-2	TGCGCCAGCAGCCCTATTGTACCTCCTAGTTGGCTCACTAACTATGGCTACACCTTC	CASSPIVPPSWLTNYGYTF
TRBD2	TRBV5-8	.	TRBJ2-3	TGTGCCAGCGTAAGACTAGCGGGGGCCACAGATACGCAGTATTTT	CASVRLAGATDTQYF
.	TRBV19	.	TRBJ2-5	TGTGCCAGTAGTTGGTTCTCGGGAGAGACCCAGTACTTC	CASSWFSGETQYF
.	TRBV28	.	TRBJ2-7	TGTGCCGCCCGCCACAGGGCCGAGTACGAGCAGTACTTC	CAARHRAEYEQYF
.	TRBV7-2	.	TRBJ2-7	TGTGCCAGCGCTCGGGACTTAGTCTACGAGCAGTACTTC	CASARDLVYEQYF
TRBD2	TRBV6-2/TRBV6-3	.	TRBJ2-1	TGTGCCAGCAGTTCCTCCCCGGGGGGGCCTTACAATGAGCAGTTCTTC	CASSSSPGGPYNEQFF
TRBD2	TRBV6-1	.	TRBJ2-1	TGTGCCAGCAGTGGACCCGGGACTAGCGGGGTCAATGAGCAGTTCTTC	CASSGPGTSGVNEQFF
.	TRBV2	.	TRBJ2-7	TGTGCCAGCTCAATCTCCGGGTCCTACGAGCAGTACTTC	CASSISGSYEQYF
.	TRBV7-3	.	TRBJ2-1	TGTGCCAGCAGCTTAGGAGGTAGCAGGTACAATGAGCAGTTCTTC	CASSLGGSRYNEQFF
TRBD1	TRBV10-3	.	TRBJ1-5	TGTGCCATCAGTGAGTCCGACAGGGGAGGCAATCAGCCCCAGCATTTT	CAISESDRGGNQPQHF
TRBD1	TRBV5-1	.	TRBJ2-7	TGCGCCAGCAGCGGGCAGGGGGTTTACGAGCAGTACTTC	CASSGQGVYEQYF
.	TRBV28	.	TRBJ2-1	TGTGCCAGCAGACCAACGACTGGACGCAGGGATGAGCAGTTCTTC	CASRPTTGRRDEQFF
TRBD2	TRBV29-1	.	TRBJ2-5	TGCAGCTTAAGACTAGCGGGGGCCGTAGAGACCCAGTACTTC	CSLRLAGAVETQYF
.	TRBV29-1	.	TRBJ2-1	TGCAGCGTTGAGAGCCTGGTTAGGAGTCATAATGAGCAGTTCTTC	CSVESLVRSHNEQFF
TRBD2	TRBV28	.	TRBJ2-7	TGTGCCAGTACGGAGCCCGGGACTACCCACGAGCAGTACTTC	CASTEPGTTHEQYF
TRBD1	TRBV5-1	.	TRBJ1-4	TGCGCCAGCAGCTCAGGGCGGACAGGGATAACAAATGAAAAACTGTTTTTT	CASSSGRTGITNEKLFF
TRBD2	TRBV6-2/TRBV6-3	.	TRBJ2-2	TGTGCCAGCAGTTACCCCTTGACTAGCGGGGTCCCCGGGGAGCTGTTTTTT	CASSYPLTSGVPGELFF
.	TRBV7-2	.	TRBJ1-5	TGTGCCAGCAGCTTAAAGACAGGAGACAATCAGCCCCAGCATTTT	CASSLKTGDNQPQHF
TRBD1	TRBV4-3	.	TRBJ1-5	TGCGCCAGCAGCCAGGGACAGGGCGACCAGCCCCAGCATTTT	CASSQGQGDQPQHF
TRBD1	TRBV19	.	TRBJ1-2	TGTGCCAGTAGTGCCGGACAGGGAGTCTATGGCTACACCTTC	CASSAGQGVYGYTF
TRBD1	TRBV5-1	once	TRBJ2-2	TGCGCCAGCAGCCTCCGGGACAGGGCCTCCGCGAACACCGGGGAGCTGTTTTTT	CASSLRDRASANTGELFF
TRBD1	TRBV6-6	few	TRBJ2-5	TGTGCCAGCAGTCGGGACAGGTATCAAGAGACCCAGTACTTC	CASSRDRYQETQYF
TRBD1	TRBV13	.	TRBJ1-5	TGTGCCAGCAGCTCAATGACAGGGTGGATGGATCAGCCCCAGCATTTT	CASSSMTGWMDQPQHF
TRBD1	TRBV11-2	few	TRBJ1-2	TGTGCCAGCAGCTCTCAGGGGGAAGGCTACACCTTC	CASSSQGEGYTF
.	TRBV28	many	TRBJ2-7	TGTGCCAGCAGAACTAGCTACGAGCAGTACTTC	CASRTSYEQYF
TRBD2	TRBV10-3	.	TRBJ2-5	TGTGCCATCAGTGAATCTAGCGGGGGGAACCAAGAGACCCAGTACTTC	CAISESSGGNQETQYF
.	TRBV4-1	.	TRBJ1-1	TGCGCCAGCAGCCAAGACCAGGGGCGGGCTGAAGCTTTCTTT	CASSQDQGRAEAFF